This is a list of T cell receptor beta chains from one sample in a study of T cell responses to AZD1222 COVID-19 vaccine. The data were produced by immunoSEQ multiplex PCR, yet TCRdb's version contains in-frame clones alone and is incomplete. The sample holds 85,000 to 90,000 clones; roughly 87% are singletons and the top ten take roughly 5.2%. The specimen was peripheral blood, collected on day 0 of AZD1222 vaccination. The receptors here all came from an adult in good health. The CDR3 runs from the conserved cysteine through the conserved F or W. D genes are given only for firm matches. A row's size may be missing; if present it is once, few, many or a size class.

j_call d_call clone_size v_call cdr3_aa cdr3_nt
TRBJ1-2 . . TRBV6-1 CASSEGDRTSGGYTF TGTGCCAGCAGTGAAGGCGACAGGACCTCAGGGGGCTACACCTTC
TRBJ2-7 . . TRBV14 CASSRSPSGGYEQYF TGTGCCAGCAGCCGATCACCCTCAGGCGGGTACGAGCAGTACTTC
TRBJ1-1 . . TRBV7-9 CASSLVRLRMNTEAFF TGTGCCAGCAGCTTAGTAAGACTTAGGATGAACACTGAAGCTTTCTTT
TRBJ1-6 . . TRBV15 CATSRDRVAVELHNSPLHF TGTGCCACCAGCAGAGATCGAGTGGCAGTTGAACTCCATAATTCACCCCTCCACTTT
TRBJ2-5 TRBD1 . TRBV5-4 CASSLQGAQETQYF TGTGCCAGCAGCTTACAGGGGGCACAAGAGACCCAGTACTTC
TRBJ2-1 . . TRBV3-1/TRBV3-2 CASSQDGTPYNEQFF TGTGCCAGCAGCCAAGACGGGACACCCTACAATGAGCAGTTCTTC
TRBJ1-5 . . TRBV28 CASSIYFKPSISNQPQHF TGTGCCAGCAGTATCTACTTTAAGCCCAGTATAAGCAATCAGCCCCAGCATTTT
TRBJ2-7 . . TRBV20-1 CSARGGREQYF TGCAGTGCTAGAGGCGGTCGGGAGCAGTACTTC
TRBJ2-2 . few TRBV7-6 CASSLGAGGPGAGELFF TGTGCCAGCAGCTTGGGTGCCGGAGGGCCGGGAGCCGGGGAGCTGTTTTTT
TRBJ2-3 . . TRBV29-1 CSDLILGTQYF TGCAGCGACCTGATTCTGGGTACGCAGTATTTT
TRBJ1-6 . . TRBV10-3 CATQRQEILDSPLHF TGTGCCACCCAAAGACAGGAAATTTTGGATTCACCCCTCCACTTT
TRBJ2-5 . . TRBV28 CASSPQTVLFLETQYF TGTGCCAGCAGTCCACAGACAGTCCTATTCCTAGAGACCCAGTACTTC
TRBJ2-5 TRBD2 . TRBV3-1/TRBV3-2 CASGGLAEETQYF TGTGCCAGCGGGGGACTAGCGGAAGAGACCCAGTACTTC
TRBJ2-1 . . TRBV12-3/TRBV12-4 CASSRLHNEQFF TGTGCCAGCAGTCGGCTTCACAATGAGCAGTTCTTC
TRBJ2-7 TRBD1 . TRBV27 CASSLSVMGQGVKGQYF TGTGCCAGCAGTTTATCGGTGATGGGACAGGGGGTTAAGGGGCAGTACTTC
TRBJ2-7 . . TRBV5-1 CARGSQGGFTYEQYF TGCGCCAGGGGATCTCAGGGGGGGTTCACCTACGAGCAGTACTTC
TRBJ1-2 TRBD1 once TRBV2 CASSGGDRGDDGYTF TGTGCCAGCAGTGGAGGTGACAGGGGGGATGATGGCTACACCTTC
TRBJ1-1 TRBD1 . TRBV4-1 CASSQPRGQSEAFF TGCGCCAGCAGCCAACCCAGGGGGCAGAGTGAAGCTTTCTTT
TRBJ1-4 TRBD1 . TRBV24-1 CATSDSDRGTTNEKLFF TGTGCCACCAGTGACTCAGACAGGGGAACAACTAATGAAAAACTGTTTTTT
TRBJ1-5 TRBD1 . TRBV18 CASSVGGQNQPQHF TGTGCCAGCTCAGTTGGGGGACAGAATCAGCCCCAGCATTTT
TRBJ1-4 . . TRBV3-1/TRBV3-2 CASSQGGRGEKLFF TGTGCCAGCAGCCAGGGGGGAAGAGGAGAAAAACTGTTTTTT
TRBJ2-5 . . TRBV24-1 CATSGALGVGGETQYF TGTGCCACCAGTGGGGCCCTCGGGGTGGGGGGCGAGACCCAGTACTTC
TRBJ2-2 . . TRBV19 CASSGQGIGELFF TGTGCCAGTAGTGGGCAGGGCATCGGGGAGCTGTTTTTT
TRBJ2-2 . . TRBV5-4 CASSLEGRELFF TGTGCCAGCAGCTTAGAGGGCCGGGAGCTGTTTTTT
TRBJ1-1 TRBD1 . TRBV7-6 CASSPGQGEVNTEAFF TGTGCCAGCAGCCCCGGACAGGGTGAGGTGAACACTGAAGCTTTCTTT
TRBJ2-3 TRBD1 . TRBV6-6 CASRPGTGGTGTQYF TGTGCCAGCCGACCTGGGACAGGGGGCACAGGGACGCAGTATTTT
TRBJ2-5 . . TRBV12-3/TRBV12-4 CASSFKETQYF TGTGCCAGCAGTTTTAAGGAGACCCAGTACTTC
TRBJ1-3 TRBD1 . TRBV4-1 CASSPYADRGLGGTIYF TGCGCCAGCAGCCCGTACGCGGACAGGGGGCTGGGAGGCACCATATATTTT
TRBJ2-6 . once TRBV18 CASSPMAVTGTSSGANVLTF TGTGCCAGCTCACCTATGGCTGTGACAGGAACAAGCTCTGGGGCCAACGTCCTGACTTTC
TRBJ2-1 . . TRBV11-1 CASSLGRVNEQFF TGTGCCAGCAGCTTAGGTCGGGTGAATGAGCAGTTCTTC
TRBJ1-6 . . TRBV25-1 CASSEWDKTSPLHF TGTGCCAGCAGTGAGTGGGACAAGACGTCACCCCTCCACTTT
TRBJ2-3 TRBD2 once TRBV6-2/TRBV6-3 CASSFPALLAGGPVSTDTQYF TGTGCCAGCAGTTTCCCGGCATTGCTAGCGGGAGGTCCCGTCAGCACAGATACGCAGTATTTT
TRBJ1-3 TRBD1 . TRBV18 CASSRQGSTGNTIYF TGTGCCAGCTCTCGACAGGGTTCCACTGGAAACACCATATATTTT
TRBJ2-1 . once TRBV15 CAARTALSSYNEQFF TGTGCCGCCCGGACAGCGCTTAGCTCCTACAATGAGCAGTTCTTC
TRBJ2-7 TRBD1 . TRBV27 CASSPGQAKWYF TGTGCCAGCAGCCCGGGACAGGCGAAGTGGTACTTC
TRBJ1-2 TRBD1 . TRBV7-9 CASSPPTGAGGYTF TGTGCCAGCAGCCCACCGACAGGGGCCGGTGGCTACACCTTC
TRBJ2-7 . . TRBV28 CASSLWTGGSYEQYF TGTGCCAGCAGTTTATGGACAGGTGGGTCCTACGAGCAGTACTTC
TRBJ1-2 . . TRBV5-6 CASSLIQSYGYTF TGTGCCAGCAGCCTAATCCAAAGCTATGGCTACACCTTC
TRBJ2-7 TRBD1 . TRBV10-2 CASRTRDRGYEQYF TGCGCCAGCCGGACCCGGGACAGGGGATACGAGCAGTACTTC
TRBJ1-3 . few TRBV2 CASSETSAFGNTIYF TGTGCCAGCAGTGAAACGTCGGCCTTTGGAAACACCATATATTTT
TRBJ1-2 TRBD1 . TRBV11-2 CASSLEGQGIYGYTF TGTGCCAGCAGCTTAGAGGGACAGGGGATCTATGGCTACACCTTC
TRBJ2-1 . . TRBV28 CASRTAYNEQFF TGTGCCAGCAGGACAGCCTACAATGAGCAGTTCTTC
TRBJ2-2 . . TRBV15 CATSTGPANTGELFF TGTGCCACCAGCACGGGCCCCGCGAACACCGGGGAGCTGTTTTTT
TRBJ1-5 . few TRBV6-6 CASSTPSRTGQPQHF TGTGCCAGCAGTACCCCTTCTCGTACGGGTCAGCCCCAGCATTTT
TRBJ2-5 TRBD1 . TRBV10-3 CAISPTGGARETQYF TGTGCCATCAGTCCAACAGGGGGCGCGAGGGAGACCCAGTACTTC
TRBJ2-2 TRBD1 once TRBV18 CASSRQGRYTGELFF TGTGCCAGCTCACGACAGGGCAGATACACCGGGGAGCTGTTTTTT
TRBJ2-7 TRBD2 . TRBV18 CASSPTSGTSGSLYEQYF TGTGCCAGCTCACCAACCTCCGGGACTAGCGGGAGCCTTTACGAGCAGTACTTC
TRBJ2-1 . . TRBV9 CASSLGGVDEQFF TGTGCCAGCAGCCTAGGGGGGGTGGATGAGCAGTTCTTC